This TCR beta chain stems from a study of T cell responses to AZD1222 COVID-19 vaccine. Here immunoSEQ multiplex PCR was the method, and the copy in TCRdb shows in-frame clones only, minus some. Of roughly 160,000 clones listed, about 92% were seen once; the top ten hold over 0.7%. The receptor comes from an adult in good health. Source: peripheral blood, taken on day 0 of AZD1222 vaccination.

CDR3 in DNA: TGTGCCAGCAGTAGCCGGACAGGGGCCTACAATGAGCAGTTCTTC. This translates into CASSSRTGAYNEQFF. The chain joins TRBV9 to TRBJ2-1; 9 nucleotides match TRBD1. CDR1 is SGDLS, CDR2 YYNGEE, per germline. The CDR3 is 15 amino acids. V dropped 5 bases and J dropped 2; count of bases not matched to a gene: 5.